This T cell receptor (beta chain) is drawn from a study of glioma-infiltrating T cells after dendritic cell vaccination. Study context: Dendritic cell vaccine was injected intradermally three times, biweekly.

Germline V CDR1 and CDR2: MNHEY, SVGAGI. The CDR3 has 16 residues. Deletions cut 4 bases from V and 4 bases from J, with 19 bases between. TCRB CDR3 was amplified from 2 ug genomic DNA or less. Primers: 60 V beta forward and 13 J beta reverse. This table comes from immunoSEQ multiplex PCR, and its TCRdb copy is limited to in-frame clones, with some not included. The top ten hold 6% to 8.5% of the sample, which has roughly 100,000 clones, roughly four fifths seen once. Time point reported: after dendritic cell vaccination, including at tumor progression/relapse. PBMC were collected before vaccination, two weeks after the third vaccination, and at progression.

V usage is TRBV6-5 and J usage is TRBJ1-1, with D possibly matching TRBD1 (6 bases). The receptor's source is a human donor with glioblastoma. Material: blood, obtained after dendritic cell vaccination. The CDR3 sequence is CASSFDYREKGTEAFF. CDR3 bases: TGTGCCAGCAGTTTCGACTACAGGGAGAAGGGCACTGAAGCTTTCTTT.